This T cell receptor beta chain was found in a study of T cells in Graves' hyperthyroidism and ophthalmopathy. Findings of the study overall: Within blood appeared most thyroid clonotypes that had expanded above 0.001.

Trimming removed 2 bases at V and 7 bases at J, with 9 bases between. The CDR3 contains 12 residues. Germline lookup yields CDR1 SGHKS and CDR2 YYEKEE (reference sequence). On the basis of clinical symptoms, serum thyroxine and TRAb, thyroid ultrasound and orbital computed tomography, diagnoses were made. This sample holds PBMCs from 8 to 10 ml fresh peripheral blood. RNA transcripts provided the source from which TCR beta CDR3 regions were amplified. Researchers ran a first-round RT-PCR on the TCR CDR3 using the HTBI primer set. One entry per CDR3 protein, called by TCRdb with MiXCR from the multiplex PCR reads. The sample carries 200,000 to 250,000 distinct CDR3 sequences, roughly 15% recorded once. In its sample, this clonotype was seen many times. Its antigen is as yet unknown.

V gene TRBV5-5 combines with J gene TRBJ1-1, with D hard to call. Source material: blood. This sequence was found in a woman younger than 35 with Graves' ophthalmopathy. The CDR3 DNA reads as TGTGCCAGCAGCTTAATCTGGTATGAAGCTTTCTTT. This translates into CASSLIWYEAFF.